This T cell receptor beta chain comes out of a study of shared clonotypes between healthy human individuals. Study observations and caveats: Naive subsets generally exceeded memory subsets in estimated richness.

In regard to this clone: What it binds is unknown.

Profiling relied on immunoSEQ multiplex PCR, and the TCRdb table lists in-frame clones only, not all of them. Counted here are a few million clones, around 90% occurring once; the ten biggest clones make up about 0.13%. Germline CDR1 and CDR2: PRHDT and FYEKMQ (reference sequence). The CDR3 is 18 residues long. V trimming: 4 bases; J trimming: 3 bases; junction bases outside the gene matches: 9. This TCR derives from a man younger than 30 in good health. Sequencing used naive CD4+ T cells sorted from blood. Regarding subset: CD45RA+ positively selected. The genes are TRBV13 and TRBJ2-3, with 14 bases aligning to TRBD2. The CDR3 here is CASSSLGLAGVRTDTQYF. The CDR3 DNA reads TGTGCCAGCAGCTCCTTGGGACTAGCGGGAGTTCGGACAGATACGCAGTATTTT.